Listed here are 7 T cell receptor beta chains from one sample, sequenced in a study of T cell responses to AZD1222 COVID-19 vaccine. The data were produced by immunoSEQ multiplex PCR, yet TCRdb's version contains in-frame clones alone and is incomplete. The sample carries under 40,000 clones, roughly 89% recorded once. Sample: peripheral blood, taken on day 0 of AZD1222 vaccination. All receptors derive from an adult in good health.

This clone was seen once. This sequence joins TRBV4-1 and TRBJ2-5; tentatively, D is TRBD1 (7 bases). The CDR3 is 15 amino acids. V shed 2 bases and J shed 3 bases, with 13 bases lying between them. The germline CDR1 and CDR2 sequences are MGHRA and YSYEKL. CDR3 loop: CASSQFAGGKETQYF. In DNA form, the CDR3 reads TGCGCCAGCAGCCAATTCGCAGGGGGGAAAGAGACCCAGTACTTC.

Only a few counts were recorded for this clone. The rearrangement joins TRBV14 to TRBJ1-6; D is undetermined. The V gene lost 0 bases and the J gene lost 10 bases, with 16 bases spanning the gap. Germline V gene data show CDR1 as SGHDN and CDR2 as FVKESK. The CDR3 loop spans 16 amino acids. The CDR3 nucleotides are TGTGCCAGCAGCCAAGACAGGCAGACGTTAGGGTCACCCCTCCACTTT. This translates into CASSQDRQTLGSPLHF.

The CDR3 spells CASSQGLYNEQFF. The CDR3 bases are TGTGCCAGCAGCCAAGGCCTGTACAATGAGCAGTTCTTC. V usage is TRBV3-1 (or the pseudogene TRBV3-2) and J usage is TRBJ2-1, with unresolved D. The CDR3 spans 13 residues. Germline V gene data show CDR1 as LGHDT and CDR2 as YNNKEL (reference sequence). Deletions cut 1 base from V and 4 bases from J, with 5 bases between.

The CDR3 bases are TGTGCCAGCCGATCGGGGGTCAGCTCCTACAATGAGCAGTTCTTC. Protein product: CASRSGVSSYNEQFF. The rearrangement uses TRBV5-6 and TRBJ2-1, with D perhaps matching TRBD2 (6 bases). Germline values: CDR1 SGHDT, CDR2 YYEEEE. The CDR3 runs 15 residues. The V end was cut by 7 bases, the J end by 0 bases, with 14 bases between.

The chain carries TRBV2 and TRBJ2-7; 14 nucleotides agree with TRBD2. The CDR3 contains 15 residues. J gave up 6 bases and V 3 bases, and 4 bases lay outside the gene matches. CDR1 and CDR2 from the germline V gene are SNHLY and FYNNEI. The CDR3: CASSDEGTSGSEQYF. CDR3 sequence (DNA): TGTGCCAGCAGTGACGAAGGGACTAGCGGGAGCGAGCAGTACTTC.

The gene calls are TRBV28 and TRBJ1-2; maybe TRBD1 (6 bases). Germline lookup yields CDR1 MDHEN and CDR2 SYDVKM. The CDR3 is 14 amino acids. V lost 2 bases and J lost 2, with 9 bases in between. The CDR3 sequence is CASSLEQGNYGYTF. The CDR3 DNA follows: TGTGCCAGCAGTTTAGAACAGGGCAACTATGGCTACACCTTC.

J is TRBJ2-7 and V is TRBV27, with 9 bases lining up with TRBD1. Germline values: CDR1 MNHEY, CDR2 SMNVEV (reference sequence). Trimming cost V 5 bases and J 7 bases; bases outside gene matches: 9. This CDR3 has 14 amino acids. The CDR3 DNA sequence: TGTGCCAGCAGTCCAGGGACAGGGTTTGGAGAGCAGTACTTC. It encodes CASSPGTGFGEQYF.